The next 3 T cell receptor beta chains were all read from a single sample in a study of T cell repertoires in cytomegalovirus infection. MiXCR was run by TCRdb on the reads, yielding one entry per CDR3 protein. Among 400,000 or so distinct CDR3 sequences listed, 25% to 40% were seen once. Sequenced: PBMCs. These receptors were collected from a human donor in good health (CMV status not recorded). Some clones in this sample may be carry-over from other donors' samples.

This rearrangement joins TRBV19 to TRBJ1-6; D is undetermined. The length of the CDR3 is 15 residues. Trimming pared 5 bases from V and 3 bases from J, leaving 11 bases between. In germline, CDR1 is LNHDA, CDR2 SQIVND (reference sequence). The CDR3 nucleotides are TGTGCCAGTAGTCAGGAAAGCTTCTATAATTCACCCCTCCACTTT. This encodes CASSQESFYNSPLHF.

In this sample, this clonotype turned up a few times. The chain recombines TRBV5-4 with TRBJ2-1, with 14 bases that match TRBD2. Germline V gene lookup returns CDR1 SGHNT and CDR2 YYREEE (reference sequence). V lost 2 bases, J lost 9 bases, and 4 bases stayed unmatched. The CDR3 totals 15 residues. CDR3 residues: CASSFGLAGGLEQFF. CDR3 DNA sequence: TGTGCCAGCAGCTTTGGACTAGCGGGGGGCCTTGAGCAGTTCTTC.

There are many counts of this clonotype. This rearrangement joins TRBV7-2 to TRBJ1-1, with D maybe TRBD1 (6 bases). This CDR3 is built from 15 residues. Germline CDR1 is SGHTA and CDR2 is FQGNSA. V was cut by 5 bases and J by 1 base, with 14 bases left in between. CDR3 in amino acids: CASSRLTGGNTEAFF. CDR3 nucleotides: TGTGCCAGCAGCCGCCTGACAGGCGGGAACACTGAAGCTTTCTTT. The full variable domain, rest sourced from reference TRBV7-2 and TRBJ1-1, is GAGVSQSPSNKVTEKGKDVELRCDPISGHTALYWYRQSLGQGLEFLIYFQGNSAPDKSGLPSDRFSAERTGGSVSTLTIQRTQQEDSAVYLCASSRLTGGNTEAFFGQGTRLTVV.